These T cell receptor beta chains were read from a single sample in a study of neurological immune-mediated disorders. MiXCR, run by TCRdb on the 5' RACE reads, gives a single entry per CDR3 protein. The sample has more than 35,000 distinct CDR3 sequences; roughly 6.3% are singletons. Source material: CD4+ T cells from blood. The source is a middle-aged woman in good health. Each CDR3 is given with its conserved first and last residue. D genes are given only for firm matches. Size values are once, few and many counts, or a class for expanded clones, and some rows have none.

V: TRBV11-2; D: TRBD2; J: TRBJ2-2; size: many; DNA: TGTGCCAGCAGCTTACGACTAGCGGGAAACACCGGGGAGCTGTTTTTT; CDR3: CASSLRLAGNTGELFF
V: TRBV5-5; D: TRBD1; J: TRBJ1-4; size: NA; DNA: TGTGCCAGCAGCTCCCGGGACAGCAGAAATGAAAAACTGTTTTTT; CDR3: CASSSRDSRNEKLFF
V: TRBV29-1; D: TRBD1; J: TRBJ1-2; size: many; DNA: TGCAGCGTTAGACAGGGGGCGACTGGCTACACCTTC; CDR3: CSVRQGATGYTF
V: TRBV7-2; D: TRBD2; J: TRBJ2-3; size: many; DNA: TGTGCCAGCAGTCGACTAGCGGGAGATGCAGATACGCAGTATTTT; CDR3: CASSRLAGDADTQYF
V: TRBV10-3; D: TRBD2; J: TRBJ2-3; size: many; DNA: TGTGCCATCAGACCGGGACTAGAAAGCACAGATACGCAGTATTTT; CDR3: CAIRPGLESTDTQYF
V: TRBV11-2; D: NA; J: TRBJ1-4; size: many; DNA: TGTGCCAGCAGCCTAGGGCAGGGAGGAAAACTGTTTTTT; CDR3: CASSLGQGGKLFF
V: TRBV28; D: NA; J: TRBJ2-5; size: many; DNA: TGTGCCAGCAGTAGGGTTTCGGGAGAGACCCAGTACTTC; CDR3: CASSRVSGETQYF
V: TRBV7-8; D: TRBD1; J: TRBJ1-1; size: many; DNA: TGTGCCAGCAGCACCGCCCCGGACAGGGTGAACACTGAAGCTTTCTTT; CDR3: CASSTAPDRVNTEAFF
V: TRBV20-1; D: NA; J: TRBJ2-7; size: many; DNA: TGCAGTGGCGAAAGGGGGGGCGGCTACGAGCAGTACTTC; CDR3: CSGERGGGYEQYF
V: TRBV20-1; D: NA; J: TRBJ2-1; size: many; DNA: TGCAGTGCTAGAGATTCCTGGGCACGGGGCGGACCCTACAATGAGCAGTTCTTC; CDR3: CSARDSWARGGPYNEQFF
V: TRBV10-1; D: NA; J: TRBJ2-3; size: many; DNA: TGCGCCAGCAGTGAGAGTACAATTAGCACAGATACGCAGTATTTT; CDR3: CASSESTISTDTQYF
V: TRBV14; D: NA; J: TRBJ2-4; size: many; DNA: TGTGCCAGCAGCCAGTCAGGGGCCAAAAACATTCAGTACTTC; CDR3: CASSQSGAKNIQYF
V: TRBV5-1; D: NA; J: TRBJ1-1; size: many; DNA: TGCGCCAGCAGCCGACAGGTAGAAGACACTGAAGCTTTCTTT; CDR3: CASSRQVEDTEAFF
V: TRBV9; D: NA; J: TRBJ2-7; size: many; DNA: TGTGCCAGCAGCGTTACAGGGTACCCCTACGAGCAGTACTTC; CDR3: CASSVTGYPYEQYF
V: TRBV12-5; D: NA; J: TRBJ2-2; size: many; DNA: TGTGCTAGTGGTTCGCCCCCGAGCGGCAGGGACACCGGGGAGCTGTTTTTT; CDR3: CASGSPPSGRDTGELFF
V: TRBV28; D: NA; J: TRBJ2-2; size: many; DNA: TGTGCCAGCAGTCACGGGACCGTGAACACCGGGGAGCTGTTTTTT; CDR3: CASSHGTVNTGELFF
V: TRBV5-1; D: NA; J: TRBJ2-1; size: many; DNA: TGCGCCAGCAGCCTGTACTACAATGAGCAGTTCTTC; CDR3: CASSLYYNEQFF
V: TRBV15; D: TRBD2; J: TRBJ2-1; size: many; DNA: TGTGCCACCAGCAGAGATCCACGCGGGAGTACAAATGAGCAGTTCTTC; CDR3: CATSRDPRGSTNEQFF
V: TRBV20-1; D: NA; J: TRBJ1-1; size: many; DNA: TGCAGTGCTAGAGATCTTGCTGCTGAAGCTTTCTTT; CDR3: CSARDLAAEAFF
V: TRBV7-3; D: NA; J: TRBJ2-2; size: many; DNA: TGTGCCAGCAGCTTAGGCCGGGAGCTGTTTTTT; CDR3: CASSLGRELFF
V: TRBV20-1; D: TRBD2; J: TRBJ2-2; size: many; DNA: TGCAGTGCGCAGGGGCGACTAGCGGGAGTCACCGGGGAGCTGTTTTTT; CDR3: CSAQGRLAGVTGELFF
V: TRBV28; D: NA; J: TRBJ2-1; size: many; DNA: TGTGCCAGCACTCCAAGGACTCCCGAGTACAATGAGCAGTTCTTC; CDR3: CASTPRTPEYNEQFF
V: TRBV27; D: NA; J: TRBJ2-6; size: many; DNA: TGTGCCAGCAGTTTATTCTGGGGGCGCTTGGATTCCAGCTCTGGGGCCAACGTCCTGACTTTC; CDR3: CASSLFWGRLDSSSGANVLTF
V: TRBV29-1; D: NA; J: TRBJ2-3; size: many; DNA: TGCAGCGTTGACCCTGTGGGAGGCACAGATACGCAGTATTTT; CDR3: CSVDPVGGTDTQYF
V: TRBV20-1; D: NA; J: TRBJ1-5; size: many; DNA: TGCAGTGCCTCTAGTTGGGGGGTGAGCAATCAGCCCCAGCATTTT; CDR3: CSASSWGVSNQPQHF
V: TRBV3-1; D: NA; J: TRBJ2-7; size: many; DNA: TGTGCCAGCAGCCATCACTACGAGCAGTACTTC; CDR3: CASSHHYEQYF
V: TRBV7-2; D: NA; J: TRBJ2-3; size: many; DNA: TGTGCCAGCAGTATGTACACAGATACGCAGTATTTT; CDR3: CASSMYTDTQYF
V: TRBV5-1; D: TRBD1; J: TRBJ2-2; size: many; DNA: TGCGCCAGCAGCTTGGGGACAGGGGCCCCCGGGGAGCTGTTTTTT; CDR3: CASSLGTGAPGELFF
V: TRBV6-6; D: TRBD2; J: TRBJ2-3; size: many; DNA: TGTGCCAGCAGTTATCAACTAGCGGGCACTGGGGATACGCAGTATTTT; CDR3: CASSYQLAGTGDTQYF
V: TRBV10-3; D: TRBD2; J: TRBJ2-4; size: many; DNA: TGTGCCATCAGTCCCGGGGGGACGCCCAGGAGGAACATTCAGTACTTC; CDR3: CAISPGGTPRRNIQYF
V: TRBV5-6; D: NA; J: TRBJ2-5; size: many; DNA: TGTGCCAGCAGCTTGGCCCTACAGTCCCAAGAGACCCAGTACTTC; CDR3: CASSLALQSQETQYF
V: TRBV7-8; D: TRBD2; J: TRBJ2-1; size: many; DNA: TGTGCCACCTCCGGGACTAGCTTAATAAGTGAGCAGTTCTTC; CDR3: CATSGTSLISEQFF
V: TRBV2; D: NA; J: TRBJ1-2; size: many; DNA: TGTGCCAGCAGTGAGGGGGCAGGCCTGTATGGCTACACCTTC; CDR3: CASSEGAGLYGYTF
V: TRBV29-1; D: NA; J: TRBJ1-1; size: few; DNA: TGCAGCGTTGGGATTGTGCAGGGATGGACTGAAGCTTTCTTT; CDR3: CSVGIVQGWTEAFF
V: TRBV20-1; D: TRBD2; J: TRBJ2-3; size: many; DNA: TGCAGTGCGAGGACTAGCGGAAACTTATGGCTCACAGATACGCAGTATTTT; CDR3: CSARTSGNLWLTDTQYF
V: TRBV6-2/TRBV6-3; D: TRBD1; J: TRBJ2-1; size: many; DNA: TGTGCCAGTGAGACTACAGGGGGCCATGAGCAGTTCTTC; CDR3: CASETTGGHEQFF
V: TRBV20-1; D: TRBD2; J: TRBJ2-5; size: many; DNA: TGCAGTGCTAGTGCTAGCGGGGGCACAGGGACCCAGTACTTC; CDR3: CSASASGGTGTQYF
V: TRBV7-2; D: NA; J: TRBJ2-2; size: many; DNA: TGTGCCAGCAGCTCGTCCAGCCCCATGGCCGGGGAGCTGTTTTTT; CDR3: CASSSSSPMAGELFF